The 5 T cell receptor beta chains given below trace back to one sample, sequenced in a study of T cell responses to AZD1222 COVID-19 vaccine. Sequenced by immunoSEQ multiplex PCR; TCRdb stores in-frame clones only, minus some. The repertoire has about 150,000 clones, roughly 94% of them found once; the top ten carry roughly 1.3%. Source: peripheral blood, taken on day 0 of AZD1222 vaccination. The origin of the receptors is an adult in good health.

V gene TRBV28 combines with J gene TRBJ2-5; the D is unclear. This CDR3 region has 14 residues. V lost 3 bases to trimming and J lost 2 bases, with 10 bases between them. From germline, CDR1 is MDHEN and CDR2 SYDVKM. As DNA, the CDR3 is TGTGCCAGCAGTTTCAGGAGTGAACAAGAGACCCAGTACTTC. This sequence encodes CASSFRSEQETQYF.

The chain recombines TRBV5-1 with TRBJ2-3; 7 bases map to TRBD2. Germline trimming cut 2 bases from V and 0 bases from J; bases unmatched to any gene: 12. Germline V gives CDR1 SGHRS, CDR2 YFSETQ. CDR3 length: 18 amino acids. This CDR3 reads CASSFPPQAGPSTDTQYF. The DNA for the CDR3 is TGCGCCAGCAGCTTTCCGCCGCAAGCGGGACCTAGCACAGATACGCAGTATTTT.

The rearrangement links TRBV6-2 or TRBV6-3 to TRBJ2-7; D might be TRBD2 (6 bases). The CDR3 spans 13 residues. Germline CDR1 and CDR2: MNHEY and SVGEGT. Trimming shortened V by 0 bases and J by 7 bases, and 10 bases separated the two germline ends. CDR3 sequence (DNA): TGTGCCAGCAGTTACTCCGGAGGGATAGAGCAGTACGTC. The encoded protein is CASSYSGGIEQYV.

The rearrangement links TRBV5-6 to TRBJ1-4, with 8 bases that match TRBD1. J was trimmed by 4 bases and V by 4 bases; bases with no gene match: 9. In germline, CDR1 is SGHDT, CDR2 YYEEEE. The CDR3 runs 16 residues. CDR3 residues: CASSRQGPAINEKLFF. CDR3 sequence (DNA): TGTGCCAGCAGCCGACAGGGGCCTGCGATTAATGAAAAACTGTTTTTT.

The chain is built from TRBV2 and TRBJ1-2; possibly TRBD1 for D (5 bases). V gave up 2 bases and J gave up 6 bases, with 13 bases separating them. Germline CDR1 reads SNHLY; CDR2 reads FYNNEI. The CDR3 is 14 amino acids. The CDR3 region is CASSESAGGDGYTF. The CDR3 coding sequence is TGTGCCAGCAGTGAATCGGCGGGGGGAGATGGCTACACCTTC.